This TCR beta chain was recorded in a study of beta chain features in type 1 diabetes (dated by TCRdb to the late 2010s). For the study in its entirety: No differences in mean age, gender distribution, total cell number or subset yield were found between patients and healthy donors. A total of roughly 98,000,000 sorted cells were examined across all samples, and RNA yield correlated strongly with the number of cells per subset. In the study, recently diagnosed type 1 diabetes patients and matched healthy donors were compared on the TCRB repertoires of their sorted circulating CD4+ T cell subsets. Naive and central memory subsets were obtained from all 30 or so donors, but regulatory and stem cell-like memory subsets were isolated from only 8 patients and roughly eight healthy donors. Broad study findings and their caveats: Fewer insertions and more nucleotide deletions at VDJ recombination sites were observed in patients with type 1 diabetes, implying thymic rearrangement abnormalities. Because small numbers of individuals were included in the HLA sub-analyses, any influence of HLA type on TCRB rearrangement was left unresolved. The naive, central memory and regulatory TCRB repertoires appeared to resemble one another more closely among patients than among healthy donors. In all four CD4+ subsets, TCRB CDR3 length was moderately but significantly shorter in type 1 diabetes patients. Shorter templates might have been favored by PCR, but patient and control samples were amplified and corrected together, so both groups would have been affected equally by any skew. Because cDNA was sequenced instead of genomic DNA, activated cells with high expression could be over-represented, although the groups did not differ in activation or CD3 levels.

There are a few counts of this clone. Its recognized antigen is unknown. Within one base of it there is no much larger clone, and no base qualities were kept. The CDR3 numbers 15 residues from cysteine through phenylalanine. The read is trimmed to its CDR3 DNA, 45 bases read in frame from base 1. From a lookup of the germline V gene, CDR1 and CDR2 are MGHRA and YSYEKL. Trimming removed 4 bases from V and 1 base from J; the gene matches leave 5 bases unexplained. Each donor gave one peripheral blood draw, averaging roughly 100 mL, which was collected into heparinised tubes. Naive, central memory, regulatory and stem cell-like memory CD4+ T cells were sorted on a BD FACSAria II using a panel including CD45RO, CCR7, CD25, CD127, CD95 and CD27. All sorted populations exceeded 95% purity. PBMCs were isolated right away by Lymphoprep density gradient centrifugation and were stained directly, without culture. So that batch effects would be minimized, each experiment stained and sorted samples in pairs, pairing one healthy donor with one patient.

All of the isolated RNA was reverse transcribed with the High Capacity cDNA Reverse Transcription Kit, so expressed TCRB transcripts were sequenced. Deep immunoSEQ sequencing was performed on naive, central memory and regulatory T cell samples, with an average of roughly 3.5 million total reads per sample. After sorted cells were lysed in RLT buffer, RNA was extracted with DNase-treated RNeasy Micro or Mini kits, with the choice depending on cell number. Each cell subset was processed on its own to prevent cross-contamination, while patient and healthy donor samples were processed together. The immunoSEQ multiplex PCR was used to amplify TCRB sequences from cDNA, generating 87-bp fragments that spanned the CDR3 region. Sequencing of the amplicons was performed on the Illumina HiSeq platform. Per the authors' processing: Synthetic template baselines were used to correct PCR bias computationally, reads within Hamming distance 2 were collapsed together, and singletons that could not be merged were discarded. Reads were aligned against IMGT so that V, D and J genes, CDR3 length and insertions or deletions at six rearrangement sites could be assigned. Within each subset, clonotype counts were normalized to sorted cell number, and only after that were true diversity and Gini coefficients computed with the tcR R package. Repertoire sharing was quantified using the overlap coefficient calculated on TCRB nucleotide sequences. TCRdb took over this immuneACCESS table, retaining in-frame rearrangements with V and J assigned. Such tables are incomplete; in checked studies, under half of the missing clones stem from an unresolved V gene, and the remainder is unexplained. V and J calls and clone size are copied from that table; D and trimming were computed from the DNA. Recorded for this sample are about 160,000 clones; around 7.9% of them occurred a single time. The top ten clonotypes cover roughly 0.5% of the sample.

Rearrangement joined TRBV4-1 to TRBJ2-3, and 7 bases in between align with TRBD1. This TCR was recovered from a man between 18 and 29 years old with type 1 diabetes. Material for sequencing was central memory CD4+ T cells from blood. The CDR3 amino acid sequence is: CASSRDDRGTDTQYF. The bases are TGCGCCAGCAGCCGAGACGACAGGGGCACAGATACGCAGTATTTT.